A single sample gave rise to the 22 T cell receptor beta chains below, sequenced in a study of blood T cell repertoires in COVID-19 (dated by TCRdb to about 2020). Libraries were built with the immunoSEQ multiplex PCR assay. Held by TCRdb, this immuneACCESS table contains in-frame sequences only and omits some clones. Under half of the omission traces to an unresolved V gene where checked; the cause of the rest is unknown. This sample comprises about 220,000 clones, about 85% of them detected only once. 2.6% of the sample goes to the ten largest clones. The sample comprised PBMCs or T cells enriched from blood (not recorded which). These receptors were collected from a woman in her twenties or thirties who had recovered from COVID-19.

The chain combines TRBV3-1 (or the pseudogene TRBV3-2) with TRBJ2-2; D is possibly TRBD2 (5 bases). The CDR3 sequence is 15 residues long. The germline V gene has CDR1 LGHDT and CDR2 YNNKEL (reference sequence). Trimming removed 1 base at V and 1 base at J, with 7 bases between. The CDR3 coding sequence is TGTGCCAGCAGCCAAGGGACTCGGAACACCGGGGAGCTGTTTTTT. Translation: CASSQGTRNTGELFF.

The CDR3 DNA reads as TGTGCCAGCAGAATGGGGAGGGCTAATGAAAAACTGTTTTTT. Its protein product is CASRMGRANEKLFF. The genes are TRBV28 and TRBJ1-4; D not certain. The germline V gene encodes CDR1 MDHEN and CDR2 SYDVKM. The CDR3 extends over 14 amino acids. The V gene lost 6 bases and the J gene lost 3 bases, with 11 bases spanning the gap.

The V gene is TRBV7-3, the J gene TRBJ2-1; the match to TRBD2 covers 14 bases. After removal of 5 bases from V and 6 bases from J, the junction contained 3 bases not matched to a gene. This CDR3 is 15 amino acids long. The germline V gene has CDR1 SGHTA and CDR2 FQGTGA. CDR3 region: CASSKGLAGVNEQFF. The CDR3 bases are TGTGCCAGCAGCAAGGGACTAGCGGGGGTCAATGAGCAGTTCTTC.

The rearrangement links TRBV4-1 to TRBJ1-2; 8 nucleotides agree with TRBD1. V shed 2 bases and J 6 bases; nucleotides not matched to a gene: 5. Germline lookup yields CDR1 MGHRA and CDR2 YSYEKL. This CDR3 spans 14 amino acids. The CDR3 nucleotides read TGCGCCAGCAGCCAAACCGACAGGGGTAATGGCTACACCTTC. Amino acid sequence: CASSQTDRGNGYTF.

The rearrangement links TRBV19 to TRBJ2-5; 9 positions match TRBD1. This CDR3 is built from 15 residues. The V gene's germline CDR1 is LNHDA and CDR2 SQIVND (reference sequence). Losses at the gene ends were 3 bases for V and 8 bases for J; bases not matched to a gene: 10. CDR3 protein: CASSMGFGTGITQYF. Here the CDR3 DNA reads TGTGCCAGTAGTATGGGTTTTGGGACAGGGATTACCCAGTACTTC.

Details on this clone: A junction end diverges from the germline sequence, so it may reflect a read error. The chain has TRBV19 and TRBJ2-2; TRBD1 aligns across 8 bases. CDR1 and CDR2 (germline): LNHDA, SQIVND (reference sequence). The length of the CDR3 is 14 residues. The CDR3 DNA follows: TGTGCCAGAATTGTGGGACAGGTGCACCGGGGAGCTGTTTTT. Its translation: CARIVGQVHRGAVF.

This CDR3 reads CASTGGLRTYYGYTF. In nucleotides, the CDR3 is TGCGCCAGCACCGGAGGGCTGAGGACCTACTATGGCTACACCTTC. The chain recombines TRBV10-2 with TRBJ1-2; D gene ambiguous. Germline lookup yields CDR1 WSHSY and CDR2 SAAADI. This CDR3 comprises 15 residues. V lost 7 bases and J 3 bases, leaving 18 bases between the germline ends.

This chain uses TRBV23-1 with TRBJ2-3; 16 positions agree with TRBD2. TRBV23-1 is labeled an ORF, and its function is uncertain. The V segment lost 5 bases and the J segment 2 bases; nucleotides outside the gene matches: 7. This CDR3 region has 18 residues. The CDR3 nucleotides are TGCGCCAGCAGTTACCCGGGACTAGCGGGGGGGGACACAGATACGCAGTATTTT. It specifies CASSYPGLAGGDTDTQYF.

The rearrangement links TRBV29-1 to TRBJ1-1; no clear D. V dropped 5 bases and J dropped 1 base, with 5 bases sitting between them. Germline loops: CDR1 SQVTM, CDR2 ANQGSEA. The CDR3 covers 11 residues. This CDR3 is CSVQENTEAFF. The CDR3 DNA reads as TGCAGCGTTCAGGAGAACACTGAAGCTTTCTTT.

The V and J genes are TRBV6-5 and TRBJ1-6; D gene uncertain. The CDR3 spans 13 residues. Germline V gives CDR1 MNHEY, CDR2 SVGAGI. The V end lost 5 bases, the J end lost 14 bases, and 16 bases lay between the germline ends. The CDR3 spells CASSQSGLGTLHF. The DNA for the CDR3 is TGTGCCAGCAGTCAGAGCGGGCTGGGGACCCTCCACTTT.

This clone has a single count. In DNA, the CDR3 is TGTGCCACCAGCAGAATTCGGACTGTTGATACGCAGTATTTT. Translation gives CATSRIRTVDTQYF. The chain combines TRBV15 with TRBJ2-3; a possible D gene is TRBD2 (5 bases). V was shortened by 2 bases and J by 6 bases, with 12 bases between the two germline ends. Germline CDR1 is LNHNV and CDR2 is YYDKDF (reference sequence). This CDR3 comprises 14 residues.

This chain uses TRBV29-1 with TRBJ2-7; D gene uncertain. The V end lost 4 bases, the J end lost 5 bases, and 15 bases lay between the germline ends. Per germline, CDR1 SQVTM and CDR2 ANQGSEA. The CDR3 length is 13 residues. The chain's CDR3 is CSVVENVRNEQYF. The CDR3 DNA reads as TGCAGCGTTGTTGAAAACGTCAGGAACGAGCAGTACTTC.

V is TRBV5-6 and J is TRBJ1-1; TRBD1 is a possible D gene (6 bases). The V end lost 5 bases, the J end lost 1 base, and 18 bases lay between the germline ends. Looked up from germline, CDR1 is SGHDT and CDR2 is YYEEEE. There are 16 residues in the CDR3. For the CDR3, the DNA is TGTGCCAGCAGACCCGAACAGGGTAGGGGGAACACTGAAGCTTTCTTT. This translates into CASRPEQGRGNTEAFF.

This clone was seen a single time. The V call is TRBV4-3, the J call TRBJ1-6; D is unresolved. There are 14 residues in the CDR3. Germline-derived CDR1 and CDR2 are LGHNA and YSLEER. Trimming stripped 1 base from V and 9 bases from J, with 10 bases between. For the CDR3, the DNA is TGCGCCAGCAGCCAAGTAACGGGTTTTTCACCCCTCCACTTT. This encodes CASSQVTGFSPLHF.

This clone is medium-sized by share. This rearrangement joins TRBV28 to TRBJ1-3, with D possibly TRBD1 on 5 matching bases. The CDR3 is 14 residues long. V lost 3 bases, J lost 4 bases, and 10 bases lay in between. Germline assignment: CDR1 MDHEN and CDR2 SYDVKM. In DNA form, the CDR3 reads TGTGCCAGCAGTTTTTGGAGGGGCGGAAACACCATATATTTT. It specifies CASSFWRGGNTIYF.

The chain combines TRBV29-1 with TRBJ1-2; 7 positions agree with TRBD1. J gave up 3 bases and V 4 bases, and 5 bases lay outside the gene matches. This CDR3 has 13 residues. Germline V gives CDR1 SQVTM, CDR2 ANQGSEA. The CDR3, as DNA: TGCAGCGTTGCCCATACAGGGGACTATGGCTACACCTTC. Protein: CSVAHTGDYGYTF.

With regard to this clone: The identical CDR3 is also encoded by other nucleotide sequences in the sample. In DNA, the CDR3 is TGTGCCAGCAGCCAAGGTTCGGGGGGGAGCTACGAGCAGTACTTC. It codes for CASSQGSGGSYEQYF. The rearrangement links TRBV3-1 (or the pseudogene TRBV3-2) to TRBJ2-7; 8 bases line up with TRBD2. Germline-derived CDR1 and CDR2 are LGHDT and YNNKEL (reference sequence). This CDR3 is built from 15 residues. V lost 1 base, J lost 3 bases, and 5 bases stayed unmatched.

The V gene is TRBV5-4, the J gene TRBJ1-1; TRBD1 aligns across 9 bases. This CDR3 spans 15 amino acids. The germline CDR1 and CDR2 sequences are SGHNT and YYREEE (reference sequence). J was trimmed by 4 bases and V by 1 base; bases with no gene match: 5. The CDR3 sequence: CASSLTQTGGTEAFF. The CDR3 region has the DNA TGTGCCAGCAGCTTGACCCAGACAGGGGGCACTGAAGCTTTCTTT. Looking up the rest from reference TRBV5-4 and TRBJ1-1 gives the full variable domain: ETGVTQSPTHLIKTRGQQVTLRCSSQSGHNTVSWYQQALGQGPQFIFQYYREEENGRGNFPPRFSGLQFPNYSSELNVNALELDDSALYLCASSLTQTGGTEAFFGQGTRLTVV.

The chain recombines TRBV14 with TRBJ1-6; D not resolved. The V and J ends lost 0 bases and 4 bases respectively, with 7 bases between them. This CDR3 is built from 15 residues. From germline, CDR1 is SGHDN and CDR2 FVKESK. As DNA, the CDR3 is TGTGCCAGCAGCCAAGAAAATTCTTATAATTCACCCCTCCACTTT. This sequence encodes CASSQENSYNSPLHF.

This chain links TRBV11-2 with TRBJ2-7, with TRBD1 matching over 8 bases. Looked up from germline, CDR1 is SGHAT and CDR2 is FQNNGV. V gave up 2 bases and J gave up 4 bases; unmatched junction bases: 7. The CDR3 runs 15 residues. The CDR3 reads CASSLIRTGRYEQYF. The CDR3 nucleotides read TGTGCCAGCAGCTTAATCAGGACAGGGCGGTACGAGCAGTACTTC.

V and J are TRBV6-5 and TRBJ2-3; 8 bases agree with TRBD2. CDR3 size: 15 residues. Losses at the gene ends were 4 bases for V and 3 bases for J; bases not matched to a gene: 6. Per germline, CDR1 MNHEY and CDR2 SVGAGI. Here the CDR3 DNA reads TGTGCCAGCAGTTTTGGAGCGGGGGATACAGATACGCAGTATTTT. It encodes CASSFGAGDTDTQYF.

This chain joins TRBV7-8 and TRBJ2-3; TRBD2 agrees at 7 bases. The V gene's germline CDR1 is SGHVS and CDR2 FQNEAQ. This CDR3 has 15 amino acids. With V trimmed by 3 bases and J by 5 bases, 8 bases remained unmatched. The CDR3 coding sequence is TGTGCCAGCAGCTTGTCAAGCGGGGTTTTAGATACGCAGTATTTT. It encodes CASSLSSGVLDTQYF.